This T cell receptor beta chain was observed in a study of OX40 agonist ivuxolimab in advanced cancers. Overall study: At under 85% male, the cohort had a mean age of 60 years, ranging from roughly 23 to 80. Study results and caveats: Within 6 weeks, CD4+ and CD8+ blood T cells expanded clonally at 0.1 to 3.0 mg/kg. Some patients who did not respond also had low normalized T-cell clonal expansion.

Note on this clone: Antigen specificity is unknown.

Libraries were prepared by immunoSEQ multiplex PCR; TCRdb keeps only in-frame clonotypes and omits some of them. The data hold around 95,000 clones, with 85% to 95% observed a single time. Between the trimmed V and J ends, which lost 0 bases and 2 bases, there was a span of 3 bases. This CDR3 has 13 amino acids. The germline gives CDR1 SGHRS, CDR2 YFSETQ. Sample: CD4+ or CD8+ T cells sorted from blood, taken in a trial of the OX40 agonist ivuxolimab. This chain links TRBV5-1 with TRBJ1-3; D ambiguous. The sequence was collected from an adult with an advanced solid tumor such as melanoma, head and neck, liver or kidney cancer. CDR3 residues: CASSLEPGNTIYF. CDR3 nucleotide sequence: TGCGCCAGCAGCTTGGAACCTGGAAACACCATATATTTT.